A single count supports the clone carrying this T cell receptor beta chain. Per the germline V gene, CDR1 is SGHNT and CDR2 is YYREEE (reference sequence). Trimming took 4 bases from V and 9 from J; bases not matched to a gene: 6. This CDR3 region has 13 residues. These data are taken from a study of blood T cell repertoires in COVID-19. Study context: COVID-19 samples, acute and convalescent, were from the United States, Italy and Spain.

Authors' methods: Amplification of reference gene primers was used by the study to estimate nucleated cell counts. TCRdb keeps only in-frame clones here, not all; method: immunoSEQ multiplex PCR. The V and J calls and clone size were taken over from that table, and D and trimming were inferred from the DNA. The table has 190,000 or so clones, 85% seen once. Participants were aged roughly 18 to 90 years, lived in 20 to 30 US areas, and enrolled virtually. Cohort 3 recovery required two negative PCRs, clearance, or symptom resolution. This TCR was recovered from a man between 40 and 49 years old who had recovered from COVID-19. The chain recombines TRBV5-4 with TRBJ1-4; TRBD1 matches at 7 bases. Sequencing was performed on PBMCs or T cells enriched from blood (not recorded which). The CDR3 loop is CASSPGQEKKLFF. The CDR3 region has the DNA TGTGCCAGCAGCCCCGGACAGGAGAAAAAACTGTTTTTT.